These 5 T cell receptor beta chains were all obtained from the same sample, sequenced in a study of shared clonotypes between healthy human individuals. Using immunoSEQ multiplex PCR, the repertoire was profiled, and TCRdb retains in-frame clones only, with some absent. The sample comprises roughly 2,300,000 clones, around 92% of which are singletons, and roughly 0.34% rests with the top ten. Sequenced: naive CD4+ T cells from PBMCs. The subset denotes: CD45RA+ positively selected. The origin of the receptors is a man between 18 and 29 years old in good health. Some clones in this sample may be carry-over from other donors' samples.

This chain connects TRBV7-2 to TRBJ1-2, with a possible D match to TRBD1 (5 bases). This CDR3 spans 13 amino acids. The germline V and J ends were trimmed by 1 base and 8 bases, with 11 bases remaining between them. CDR1 is SGHTA and CDR2 is FQGNSA in the germline V gene. CDR3 sequence (DNA): TGTGCCAGCAGCTTAGACTGGGGGATAGGCTACACCTTC. Protein: CASSLDWGIGYTF.

This chain links TRBV6-1 with TRBJ2-6; D gene unclear. Germline V gives CDR1 MNHNS, CDR2 SASEGT. The V end lost 3 bases, the J end lost 2 bases, and 23 bases lay between the germline ends. This CDR3 is 20 amino acids long. The CDR3 sequence: CASSDYLFGGLTTGANVLTF. CDR3 coding DNA: TGTGCCAGCAGTGACTATCTCTTCGGTGGCCTAACAACTGGGGCCAACGTCCTGACTTTC.

The chain couples TRBV27 to TRBJ1-5; a possible D gene is TRBD1 (6 bases). Germline V gene sequence: CDR1 MNHEY, CDR2 SMNVEV (reference sequence). Trimming pared 7 bases from V and 6 bases from J, leaving 16 bases between. The CDR3 loop spans 14 amino acids. CDR3 in DNA: TGTGCCAGCACCATTAGCAGGGGTAGTCAGCCCCAGCATTTT. Translated: CASTISRGSQPQHF.

A single count supports this clone. The chain recombines TRBV19 with TRBJ1-5; D gene ambiguous. V lost 6 bases to trimming and J lost 5 bases, with 14 bases between them. The germline V gene has CDR1 LNHDA and CDR2 SQIVND (reference sequence). This CDR3 is built from 14 residues. The CDR3 loop is CASSLAGNDQPQHF. DNA for the CDR3: TGTGCCAGTAGCTTAGCTGGTAATGATCAGCCCCAGCATTTT.

V gene TRBV4-1 combines with J gene TRBJ2-5; TRBD1 is a possible D gene (5 bases). Germline V gene data show CDR1 as MGHRA and CDR2 as YSYEKL. The CDR3 is 14 residues long. With 1 base removed from V and 2 bases from J, the gap between germline ends came to 8 bases. CDR3 region: CASSQGTHQETQYF. The CDR3 region has the DNA TGCGCCAGCAGCCAAGGGACACATCAAGAGACCCAGTACTTC.